The 15 T cell receptor beta chains given below trace back to one sample, sequenced in a study of radiotherapy plus CTLA-4 blockade in lung cancer. Libraries were prepared by immunoSEQ multiplex PCR; TCRdb keeps only in-frame clonotypes and omits some of them. The table has about 98,000 clones, around four fifths seen once. This specimen consisted of peripheral blood, obtained from a patient treated with radiotherapy plus ipilimumab. These receptors were taken from a human donor with non-small cell lung cancer who had a partial response to radiotherapy plus ipilimumab.

The chain employs TRBV18 and TRBJ2-7; 7 bases are a match to TRBD2. Per the germline V gene, CDR1 is KGHSH and CDR2 is LQKENI. The ends lost 2 bases at V and 9 bases at J; junction bases unmatched: 16. This CDR3 contains 16 residues. The CDR3, as DNA: TGTGCCAGCTCACCAAGTGGGGAGGGGAGGCCGAGTGGGCAGTACTTC. It translates to CASSPSGEGRPSGQYF.

This rearrangement joins TRBV18 to TRBJ2-7; 8 bases map to TRBD1. After removal of 3 bases from V and 0 bases from J, the junction contained 4 bases not matched to a gene. CDR1 and CDR2 from the germline V gene are KGHSH and LQKENI. This CDR3 has 15 residues. CDR3 loop: CASSPPGQVSYEQYF. The CDR3 DNA reads as TGTGCCAGCTCACCCCCGGGACAGGTCTCCTACGAGCAGTACTTC.

On this clone itself: One end of the junction varies from germline; a read error may be responsible. The chain uses TRBV5-4 and TRBJ2-1, with 10 bases lining up with TRBD2. Germline CDR1 is SGHNT and CDR2 is YYREEE (reference sequence). The CDR3 is made up of 17 amino acids. DNA for the CDR3: TGTGCCAGCAGCTTAGGAGGGGGTACAGCGGGAGGGGATGGCAGTATCTTC. This gives the protein CASSLGGGTAGGDGSIF.

The genes are TRBV7-3 and TRBJ2-3; D is ambiguous. The germline V and J ends were trimmed by 5 bases and 1 base, with 10 bases remaining between them. The germline V gene has CDR1 SGHTA and CDR2 FQGTGA. The CDR3 runs 14 residues. CDR3 sequence (DNA): TGTGCCAGCAGCCCGAGCGCAGGCACAGATACGCAGTATTTT. It is translated as CASSPSAGTDTQYF.

The rearrangement joins TRBV5-1 to TRBJ2-7; 8 positions agree with TRBD1. This CDR3 is built from 14 residues. From germline, CDR1 is SGHRS and CDR2 YFSETQ. V dropped 2 bases and J dropped 4; count of bases not matched to a gene: 5. The CDR3 DNA reads TGCGCCAGCAGCTTCTCAGGGGGCGGTTACGAGCAGTACTTC. It translates to CASSFSGGGYEQYF.

This chain joins TRBV28 and TRBJ2-2; D may be TRBD2 (5 bases). Germline lookup yields CDR1 MDHEN and CDR2 SYDVKM. V was clipped by 2 bases and J by 6 bases, with 13 bases between them. The CDR3 is made up of 15 amino acids. The CDR3 bases are TGTGCCAGCAGTTTACGGGGTGGTTGGGCCGGGGAGCTGTTTTTT. Its protein product is CASSLRGGWAGELFF.

The rearrangement joins TRBV7-2 to TRBJ2-2, with 8 bases identical to TRBD1. V lost 6 bases and J lost 2; bases outside the gene matches: 5. The CDR3 has 15 amino acids. The V gene's germline CDR1 is SGHTA and CDR2 FQGNSA. CDR3 residues: CASRAGGFNTGELFF. The DNA of the CDR3 is TGTGCCAGCAGGGCAGGGGGCTTCAACACCGGGGAGCTGTTTTTT.

This chain joins TRBV5-1 and TRBJ2-5; 8 bases line up with TRBD1. After removal of 3 bases from V and 5 bases from J, the junction contained 6 bases not matched to a gene. The CDR3 extends over 14 amino acids. Per germline, CDR1 SGHRS and CDR2 YFSETQ. The CDR3 spells CASSWTGTEETQYF. The CDR3 DNA reads TGCGCCAGCAGCTGGACAGGGACTGAGGAGACCCAGTACTTC.

The V and J genes are TRBV9 and TRBJ2-7; 7 positions match TRBD2. CDR1 is SGDLS and CDR2 is YYNGEE in the germline V gene. The V segment lost 4 bases and the J segment 5 bases; nucleotides outside the gene matches: 12. The CDR3 runs 15 residues. CDR3 in amino acids: CASSISGIPRDEQYF. The CDR3 region has the DNA TGTGCCAGCAGCATAAGCGGGATCCCTCGAGACGAGCAGTACTTC.

V usage is TRBV28 and J usage is TRBJ2-7; 8 bases are shared with TRBD1. CDR1 MDHEN and CDR2 SYDVKM come from the germline V gene. The CDR3 spans 14 residues. The V gene end was trimmed by 6 bases and the J gene end by 5 bases; junction bases not matched to a gene: 9. The CDR3 nucleotides read TGTGCCAGCAGCCCTCCAGGGGGCCGGCACGAGCAGTACTTC. It codes for CASSPPGGRHEQYF. The full variable domain, rest sourced from reference TRBV28 and TRBJ2-7, is DVKVTQSSRYLVKRTGEKVFLECVQDMDHENMFWYRQDPGLGLRLIYFSYDVKMKEKGDIPEGYSVSREKKERFSLILESASTNQTSMYLCASSPPGGRHEQYFGPGTRLTVT.

The count of this clone is one. This chain links TRBV2 with TRBJ2-3; D possibly corresponds to TRBD2 (6 bases). This CDR3 is 12 amino acids long. V gave up 8 bases and J gave up 4 bases, with 10 bases separating them. Germline assignment: CDR1 SNHLY and CDR2 FYNNEI. In DNA form, the CDR3 reads TGTGCCAGCGGAGGGTACGCAGATACGCAGTATTTT. Translation gives CASGGYADTQYF. Drawing the rest from reference TRBV2 and TRBJ2-3, the complete variable domain is EPEVTQTPSHQVTQMGQEVILRCVPISNHLYFYWYRQILGQKVEFLVSFYNNEISEKSEIFDDQFSVERPDGSNFTLKIRSTKLEDSAMYFCASGGYADTQYFGPGTRLTVL.

This chain uses TRBV28 with TRBJ2-5; 8 positions agree with TRBD1. This CDR3 is 16 amino acids long. Unmatched junction bases numbered 12, after V lost 5 bases and J lost 4 bases. CDR1 and CDR2 from the germline V gene are MDHEN and SYDVKM. The DNA of the CDR3 is TGTGCCAGCAGTCGATCCCGGACAGGGCTTACAGAGACCCAGTACTTC. Its protein product is CASSRSRTGLTETQYF.

The table lists this clone with a count of one. The CDR3 is CASSSDRVETQYF. The CDR3 DNA sequence: TGTGCCAGCAGCTCCGACAGGGTCGAGACCCAGTACTTC. This sequence joins TRBV5-4 and TRBJ2-5, with 7 bases aligning to TRBD1. The CDR3 extends over 13 amino acids. CDR1 and CDR2 (germline): SGHNT, YYREEE (reference sequence). Unmatched junction bases numbered 4, after V lost 3 bases and J lost 5 bases.

This chain connects TRBV9 to TRBJ1-4; 7 bases fit TRBD1. The CDR3 runs 16 residues. The junction had 5 bases not matched to a gene; V was cut back by 3 bases and J by 0 bases. Germline CDR1 SGDLS, CDR2 YYNGEE. Here the CDR3 reads CASSERQGATNEKLFF. The CDR3 DNA is TGTGCCAGCAGCGAGCGACAGGGCGCAACTAATGAAAAACTGTTTTTT.

The chain joins TRBV15 to TRBJ1-5; D uncertain. CDR1 is LNHNV, CDR2 YYDKDF, per germline (reference sequence). CDR3 size: 15 residues. With 0 bases removed from V and 6 bases from J, the gap between germline ends came to 12 bases. CDR3 sequence (DNA): TGTGCCACCAGCAGAGATTCGGGGTTCGGTCAGCCCCAGCATTTT. As protein: CATSRDSGFGQPQHF.